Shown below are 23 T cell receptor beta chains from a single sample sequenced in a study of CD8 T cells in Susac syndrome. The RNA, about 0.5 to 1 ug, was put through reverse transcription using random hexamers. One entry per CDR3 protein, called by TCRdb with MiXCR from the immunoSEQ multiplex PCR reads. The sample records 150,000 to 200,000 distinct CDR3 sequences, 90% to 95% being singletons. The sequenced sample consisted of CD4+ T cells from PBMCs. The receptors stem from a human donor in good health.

CDR3 in DNA: TGTGCCAGCAGCCTCCGGGATCGTAATGAAAAACTGTTTTTT. This encodes CASSLRDRNEKLFF. The chain joins TRBV3-1 to TRBJ1-4; D is unclear. The CDR3 contains 14 residues. CDR1 and CDR2 from the germline V gene are LGHDT and YNNKEL (reference sequence). V was shortened by 4 bases and J by 4 bases, with 10 bases between the two germline ends.

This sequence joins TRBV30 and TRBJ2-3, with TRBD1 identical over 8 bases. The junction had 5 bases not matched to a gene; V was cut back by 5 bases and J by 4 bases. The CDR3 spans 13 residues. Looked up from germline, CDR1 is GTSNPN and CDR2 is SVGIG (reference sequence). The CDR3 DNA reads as TGTGCCTGGGGACAGGGAGGATCAGATACGCAGTATTTT. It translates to CAWGQGGSDTQYF.

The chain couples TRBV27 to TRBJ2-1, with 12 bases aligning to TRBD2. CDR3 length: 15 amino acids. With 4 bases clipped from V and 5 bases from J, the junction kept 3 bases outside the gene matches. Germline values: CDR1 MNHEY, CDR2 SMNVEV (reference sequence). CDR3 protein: CASSSRLAGDNEQFF. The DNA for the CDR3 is TGTGCCAGCAGTTCCCGACTAGCGGGAGACAATGAGCAGTTCTTC.

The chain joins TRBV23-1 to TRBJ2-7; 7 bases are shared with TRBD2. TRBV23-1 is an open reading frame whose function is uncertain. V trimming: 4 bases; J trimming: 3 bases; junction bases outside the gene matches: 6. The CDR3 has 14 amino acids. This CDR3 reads CASSPGAGDYEQYF. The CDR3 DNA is TGCGCCAGCAGTCCTGGGGCGGGGGACTACGAGCAGTACTTC.

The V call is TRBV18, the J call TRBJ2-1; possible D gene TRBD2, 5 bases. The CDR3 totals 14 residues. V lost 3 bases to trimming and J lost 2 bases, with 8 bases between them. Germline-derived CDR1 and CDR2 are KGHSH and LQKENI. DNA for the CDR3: TGTGCCAGCTCACCGCAGCGGACCTACAATGAGCAGTTCTTC. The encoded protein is CASSPQRTYNEQFF.

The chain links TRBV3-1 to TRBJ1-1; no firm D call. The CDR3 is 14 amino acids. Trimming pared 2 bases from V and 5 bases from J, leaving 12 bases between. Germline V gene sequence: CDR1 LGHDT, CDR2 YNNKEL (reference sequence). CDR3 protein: CASSQTAVATEAFF. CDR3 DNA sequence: TGTGCCAGCAGCCAAACGGCAGTAGCTACTGAAGCTTTCTTT.

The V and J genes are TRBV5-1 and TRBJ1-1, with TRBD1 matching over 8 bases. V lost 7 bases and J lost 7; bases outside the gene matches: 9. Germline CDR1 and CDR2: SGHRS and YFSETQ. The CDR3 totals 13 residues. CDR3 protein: CASGQGGAFEAFF. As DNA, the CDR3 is TGCGCCAGCGGACAGGGCGGGGCTTTTGAAGCTTTCTTT.

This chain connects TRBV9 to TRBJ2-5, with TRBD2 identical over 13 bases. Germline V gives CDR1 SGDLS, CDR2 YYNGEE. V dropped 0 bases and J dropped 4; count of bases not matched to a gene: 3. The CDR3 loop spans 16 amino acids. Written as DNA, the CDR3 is TGTGCCAGCAGCGTAGAGGGACTAGCGGGGCGAGAGACCCAGTACTTC. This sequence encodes CASSVEGLAGRETQYF.

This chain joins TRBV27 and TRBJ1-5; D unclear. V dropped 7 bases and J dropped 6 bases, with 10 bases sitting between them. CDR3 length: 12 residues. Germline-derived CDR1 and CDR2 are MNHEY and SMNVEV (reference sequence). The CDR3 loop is CASNGDSQPQHF. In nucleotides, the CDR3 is TGTGCCAGCAATGGGGATTCTCAGCCCCAGCATTTT.

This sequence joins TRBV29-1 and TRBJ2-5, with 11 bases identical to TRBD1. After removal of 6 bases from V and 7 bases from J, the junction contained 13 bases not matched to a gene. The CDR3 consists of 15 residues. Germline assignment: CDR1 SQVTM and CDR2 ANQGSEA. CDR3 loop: CSVSGQGVTIGTQYF. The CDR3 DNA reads TGCAGCGTATCGGGACAGGGGGTCACAATAGGGACCCAGTACTTC.

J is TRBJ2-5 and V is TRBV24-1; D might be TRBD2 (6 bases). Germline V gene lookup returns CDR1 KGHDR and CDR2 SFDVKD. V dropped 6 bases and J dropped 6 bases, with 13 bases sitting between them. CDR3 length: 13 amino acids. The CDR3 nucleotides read TGTGCCACCAGTCAGGAGGGGTTGAAGACCCAGTACTTC. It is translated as CATSQEGLKTQYF.

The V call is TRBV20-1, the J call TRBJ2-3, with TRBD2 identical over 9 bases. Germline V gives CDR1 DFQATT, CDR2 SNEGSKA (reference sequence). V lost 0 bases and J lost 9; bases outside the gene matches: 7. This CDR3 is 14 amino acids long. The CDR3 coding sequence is TGCAGTGCTAGAGATTTGGGCGGGAGGGGAACGCAGTATTTT. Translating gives CSARDLGGRGTQYF.

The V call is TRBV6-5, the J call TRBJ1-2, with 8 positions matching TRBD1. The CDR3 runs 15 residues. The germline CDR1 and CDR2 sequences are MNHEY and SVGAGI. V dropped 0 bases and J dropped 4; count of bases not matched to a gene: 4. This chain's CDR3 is CASSYSTGGAYGYTF. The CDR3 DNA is TGTGCCAGCAGTTACTCCACAGGGGGAGCCTATGGCTACACCTTC.

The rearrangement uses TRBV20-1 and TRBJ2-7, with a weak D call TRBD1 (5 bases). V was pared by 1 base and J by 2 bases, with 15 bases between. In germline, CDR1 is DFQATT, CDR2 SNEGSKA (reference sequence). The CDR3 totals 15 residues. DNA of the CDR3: TGCAGTGCTAGAGTGGGGCAACTCCCCCCCTACGAGCAGTACTTC. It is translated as CSARVGQLPPYEQYF.

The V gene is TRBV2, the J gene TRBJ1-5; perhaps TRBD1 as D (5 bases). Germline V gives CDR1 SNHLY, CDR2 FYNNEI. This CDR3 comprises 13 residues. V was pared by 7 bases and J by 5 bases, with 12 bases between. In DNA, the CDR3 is TGTGCCAGCACCCTCGGGGGATATCAGCCCCAGCATTTT. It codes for CASTLGGYQPQHF.

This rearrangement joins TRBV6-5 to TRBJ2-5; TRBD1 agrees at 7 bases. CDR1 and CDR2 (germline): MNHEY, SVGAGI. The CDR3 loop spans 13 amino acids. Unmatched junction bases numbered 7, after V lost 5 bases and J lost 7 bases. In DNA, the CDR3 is TGTGCCAGCAGTCGGGACAGCCTGTCGACCCAGTACTTC. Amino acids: CASSRDSLSTQYF.

The CDR3 reads CASSPSRPGELFF. In DNA, the CDR3 is TGTGCCAGCAGCCCATCGAGACCAGGGGAGCTGTTTTTT. V is TRBV3-1 and J is TRBJ2-2; D remains unclear. CDR1 and CDR2 (germline): LGHDT, YNNKEL (reference sequence). Between the trimmed V and J ends, which lost 4 bases and 8 bases, there was a span of 11 bases. The CDR3 length is 13 residues.

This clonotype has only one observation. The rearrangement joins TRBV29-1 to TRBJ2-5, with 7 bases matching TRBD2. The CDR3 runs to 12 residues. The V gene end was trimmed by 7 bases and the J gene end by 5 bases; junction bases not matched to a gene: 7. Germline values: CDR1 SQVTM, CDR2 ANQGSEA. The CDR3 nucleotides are TGCAGCGGGTCGGGGGGTGATGAGACCCAGTACTTC. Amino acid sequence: CSGSGGDETQYF.

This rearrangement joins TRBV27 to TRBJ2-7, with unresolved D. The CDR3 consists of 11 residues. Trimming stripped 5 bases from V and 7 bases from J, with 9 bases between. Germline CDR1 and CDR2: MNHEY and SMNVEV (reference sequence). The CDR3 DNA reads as TGTGCCAGCAGTGCGTCGGGTGAGCAGTACTTC. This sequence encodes CASSASGEQYF.

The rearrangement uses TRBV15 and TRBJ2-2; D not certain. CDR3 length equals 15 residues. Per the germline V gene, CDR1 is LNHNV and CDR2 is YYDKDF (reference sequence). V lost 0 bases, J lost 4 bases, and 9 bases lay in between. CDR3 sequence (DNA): TGTGCCACCAGCAGAGATCGGAACCCCACCGGGGAGCTGTTTTTT. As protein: CATSRDRNPTGELFF.

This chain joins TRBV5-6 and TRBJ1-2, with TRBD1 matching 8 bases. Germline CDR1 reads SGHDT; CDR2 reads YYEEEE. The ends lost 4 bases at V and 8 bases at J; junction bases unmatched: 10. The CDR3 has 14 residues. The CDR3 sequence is CASSKVTGGEGYTF. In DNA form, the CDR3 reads TGTGCCAGCAGCAAAGTTACAGGGGGAGAAGGCTACACCTTC.

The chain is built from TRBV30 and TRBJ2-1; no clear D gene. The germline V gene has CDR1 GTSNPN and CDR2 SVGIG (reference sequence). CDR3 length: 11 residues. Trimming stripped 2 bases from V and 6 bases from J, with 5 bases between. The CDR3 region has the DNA TGTGCCTGGAGTATACTCAATGAGCAGTTCTTC. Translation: CAWSILNEQFF. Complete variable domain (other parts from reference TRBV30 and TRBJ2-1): SQTIHQWPATLVQPVGSPLSLECTVEGTSNPNLYWYRQAAGRGLQLLFYSVGIGQISSEVPQNLSASRPQDRQFILSSKKLLLSDSGFYLCAWSILNEQFFGPGTRLTVL.

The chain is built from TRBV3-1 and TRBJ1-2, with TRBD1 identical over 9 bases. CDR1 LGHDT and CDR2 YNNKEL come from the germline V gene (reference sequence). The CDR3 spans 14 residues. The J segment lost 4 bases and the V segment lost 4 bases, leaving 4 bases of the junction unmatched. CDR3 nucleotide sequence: TGTGCCAGCAGCCCGGGACAGGGTGGCTATGGCTACACCTTC. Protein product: CASSPGQGGYGYTF.